This T cell receptor beta chain derives from a study of cytomegalovirus exposure and HLA in healthy donors. CDR3 size: 18 residues. V lost 3 bases and J 5 bases, leaving 26 bases between the germline ends. CDR1 SGDLS and CDR2 YYNGEE come from the germline V gene. The PCR contained 60 Vbeta and 13 Jbeta primers. The method was immunoSEQ multiplex PCR; TCRdb's version includes in-frame clones alone and lacks a portion of them. The sample lists some 170,000 clones; roughly four fifths were seen once. Study observations and caveats: Later analysis placed DRB1 highest and HLA-C lowest in TCR association rates, which differed by HLA locus. Available immune exposure information covered CMV serostatus only.

Points on this clone: Its antigen is undetermined.

This sequence joins TRBV9 and TRBJ2-5; a weak D match, TRBD2 (6 bases). The sequenced sample was PBMCs. The sequence was obtained from a man aged 50 to 59 in good health and CMV-seropositive. The CDR3 DNA sequence: TGTGCCAGCAGCGAGCGGGCCTATAGGTCCGGGCCGGGGGAGACCCAGTACTTC. It codes for CASSERAYRSGPGETQYF. Full variable domain (remainder filled in from reference TRBV9 and TRBJ2-5): DSGVTQTPKHLITATGQRVTLRCSPRSGDLSVYWYQQSLDQGLQFLIQYYNGEERAKGNILERFSAQQFPDLHSELNLSSLELGDSALYFCASSERAYRSGPGETQYFGPGTRLLVL.